These 22 T cell receptor beta chains were sequenced from one sample in a study of identical twins. TCRdb reanalysed the 5' RACE reads using MiXCR and keeps one entry per CDR3 protein. The top ten clones hold around 0.48% of a sample with around 530,000 distinct CDR3 sequences, over 12% of them seen once. The data also belong to a second study, concerning yellow fever vaccine responses in identical twins.

The source material was CD4+ T cells sorted from blood. The source is a young woman in good health.

This clonotype appeared a few times. The rearrangement joins TRBV28 to TRBJ2-6, with 12 bases identical to TRBD1. This CDR3 region has 19 residues. Unmatched junction bases numbered 9, after V lost 5 bases and J lost 1 base. Germline CDR1 and CDR2: MDHEN and SYDVKM. DNA of the CDR3: TGTGCCAGCAGTATCCCGGGACAGGGGGCTTTTTCTGGGGCCAACGTCCTGACTTTC. Its protein product is CASSIPGQGAFSGANVLTF. Combining the CDR3 with reference TRBV28 and TRBJ2-6 gives the whole variable domain DVKVTQSSRYLVKRTGEKVFLECVQDMDHENMFWYRQDPGLGLRLIYFSYDVKMKEKGDIPEGYSVSREKKERFSLILESASTNQTSMYLCASSIPGQGAFSGANVLTFGAGSRLTVL.

This clonotype was found a few times. The chain uses TRBV29-1 and TRBJ2-1, with 11 nucleotides matching TRBD2. CDR1 and CDR2 (germline): SQVTM, ANQGSEA. V lost 6 bases, J lost 4 bases, and 8 bases stayed unmatched. This CDR3 spans 15 amino acids. The CDR3 nucleotides read TGCAGCGTCTCCTCACTAGCGGGGGCGTACAATGAGCAGTTCTTC. It encodes CSVSSLAGAYNEQFF.

This chain links TRBV15 with TRBJ1-4; no definite D call. V was clipped by 5 bases and J by 5 bases, with 6 bases between them. The CDR3 has 12 amino acids. CDR1 LNHNV and CDR2 YYDKDF come from the germline V gene (reference sequence). In nucleotides, the CDR3 is TGTGCCACCAGCGTGAGAAATGAAAAACTGTTTTTT. Translation gives CATSVRNEKLFF.

This clonotype was recorded a few times. The rearrangement joins TRBV12-3 or TRBV12-4 to TRBJ1-2; D remains ambiguous. V was shortened by 1 base and J by 7 bases, with 4 bases between the two germline ends. The CDR3 is 11 amino acids. CDR3 sequence reads: CASSLDGGYTF. CDR3 in DNA: TGTGCCAGCAGTTTAGACGGTGGCTACACCTTC.

There are a few counts of this clonotype. CDR3 sequence: CASSFIRGDNSPLHF. In DNA, the CDR3 is TGTGCCAGCAGCTTTATTCGGGGCGATAATTCACCCCTCCACTTT. V gene TRBV5-5 combines with J gene TRBJ1-6; a weak D match, TRBD1 (5 bases). Looked up from germline, CDR1 is SGHKS and CDR2 is YYEKEE (reference sequence). V was shortened by 2 bases and J by 5 bases, with 11 bases between the two germline ends. This CDR3 contains 15 residues.

The chain uses TRBV7-3 and TRBJ2-1; TRBD2 aligns across 7 bases. The V gene end was trimmed by 4 bases and the J gene end by 6 bases; junction bases not matched to a gene: 18. Germline values: CDR1 SGHTA, CDR2 FQGTGA. The CDR3 spans 18 residues. The chain's CDR3 is CASSSPTNGGSPLNEQFF. The CDR3, as DNA: TGTGCCAGCAGCTCTCCTACAAATGGCGGGAGCCCCCTCAATGAGCAGTTCTTC.

In DNA form, the CDR3 reads TGTGCCAGCAGTTTTACGGGGGCGAGATACGAGCAGTACTTC. Translated: CASSFTGARYEQYF. The rearrangement joins TRBV28 to TRBJ2-7; D possibly matches TRBD1 or TRBD2 (6 bases each). V lost 3 bases and J lost 4, with 13 bases in between. Germline V gene lookup returns CDR1 MDHEN and CDR2 SYDVKM. The CDR3 extends over 14 amino acids.

This sequence joins TRBV6-1 and TRBJ2-2; D may correspond to TRBD1 or TRBD2 (5 bases each). Germline values: CDR1 MNHNS, CDR2 SASEGT. Between the trimmed V and J ends, which lost 8 bases and 5 bases, there was a span of 15 bases. The CDR3 has 14 residues. The CDR3 DNA sequence: TGTGCCAGCCACGGAACGGGACGGACCGGGGAGCTGTTTTTT. Protein product: CASHGTGRTGELFF.

This clonotype came up many times. The chain carries TRBV6-5 and TRBJ1-1, with unresolved D. V gave up 7 bases and J gave up 4 bases, with 10 bases separating them. The CDR3 covers 12 residues. Germline lookup yields CDR1 MNHEY and CDR2 SVGAGI. The CDR3 sequence: CASNSVGTEAFF. As DNA, the CDR3 is TGTGCCAGCAACTCTGTTGGCACTGAAGCTTTCTTT.

The rearrangement uses TRBV7-9 and TRBJ2-5, with a weak D call TRBD1 (5 bases). The CDR3 totals 15 residues. V lost 2 bases and J 5 bases, leaving 15 bases between the germline ends. Germline CDR1 and CDR2: SEHNR and FQNEAQ (reference sequence). CDR3 nucleotide sequence: TGTGCCAGCAGCTTACTACTGGACAAGTTGGAGACCCAGTACTTC. This gives the protein CASSLLLDKLETQYF.

Ten or more counts support this clonotype. V gene TRBV10-3 combines with J gene TRBJ1-2, with TRBD1 identical over 9 bases. This CDR3 is built from 14 residues. The germline CDR1 and CDR2 sequences are ENHRY and SYGVKD. With 2 bases clipped from V and 8 bases from J, the junction kept 6 bases outside the gene matches. In nucleotides, the CDR3 is TGTGCCATCAGTGAGCCGGGACAGGGACAAGGCTACACCTTC. It translates to CAISEPGQGQGYTF.

The chain combines TRBV7-6 with TRBJ1-1; unclear D gene. The CDR3 is 13 amino acids. Deletions cut 5 bases from V and 2 bases from J, with 9 bases between. Germline CDR1 SGHVS, CDR2 FNYEAQ. CDR3 nucleotides: TGTGCCAGCAGCATACCGGGAAACACTGAAGCTTTCTTT. As protein: CASSIPGNTEAFF.

The chain carries TRBV9 and TRBJ2-1; 9 bases map to TRBD2. The germline CDR1 and CDR2 sequences are SGDLS and YYNGEE. Unmatched junction bases numbered 8, after V lost 0 bases and J lost 1 base. There are 18 residues in the CDR3. CDR3 bases: TGTGCCAGCAGCGTAGTTGTTGGACTAGCGTCGTCCTACAATGAGCAGTTCTTC. It is translated as CASSVVVGLASSYNEQFF.

This clonotype was seen a handful of times. The chain joins TRBV29-1 to TRBJ2-3, with 7 bases identical to TRBD2. V lost 1 base to trimming and J lost 2 bases; unmatched junction nucleotides: 6. Germline assignment: CDR1 SQVTM and CDR2 ANQGSEA. This CDR3 contains 15 residues. The CDR3 region is CSVEAPWDYTDTQYF. The CDR3 DNA reads as TGCAGCGTTGAAGCCCCTTGGGACTACACAGATACGCAGTATTTT.

This clonotype was detected a few times. The V gene is TRBV28, the J gene TRBJ1-2; D perhaps matches TRBD1 (6 bases). CDR1 is MDHEN and CDR2 is SYDVKM in the germline V gene. V shed 4 bases and J shed 10 bases, with 16 bases lying between them. This CDR3 contains 13 residues. CDR3 DNA sequence: TGTGCCAGCAGTTCGAGGGGGGGAAGTGACTACACCTTC. Translating it yields CASSSRGGSDYTF.

This sequence joins TRBV28 and TRBJ2-2; 7 bases agree with TRBD2. Looked up from germline, CDR1 is MDHEN and CDR2 is SYDVKM. This CDR3 region has 14 residues. Trimming removed 6 bases from V and 5 bases from J; junction bases left unmatched: 6. The CDR3 loop reads CASSPGGKTGELFF. CDR3 nucleotide sequence: TGTGCCAGCAGCCCCGGGGGGAAGACCGGGGAGCTGTTTTTT.

The sample holds a few counts of this clonotype. V and J are TRBV10-3 and TRBJ2-3; unclear D gene. The V end lost 0 bases, the J end lost 9 bases, and 10 bases lay between the germline ends. CDR3 length: 13 amino acids. CDR1 is ENHRY, CDR2 SYGVKD, per germline. As DNA, the CDR3 is TGTGCCATCAGTGAGTCCTTTGTGGAGACGCAGTATTTT. As protein: CAISESFVETQYF.

The rearrangement joins TRBV24-1 to TRBJ2-2, with 13 bases lining up with TRBD2. CDR1 KGHDR and CDR2 SFDVKD come from the germline V gene. V shed 3 bases and J 3 bases; nucleotides not matched to a gene: 12. There are 20 residues in the CDR3. The CDR3 bases are TGTGCCACCAGTGATCCGGCCGGGACTAGCGGGACTGCCCACACCGGGGAGCTGTTTTTT. Translated, it gives CATSDPAGTSGTAHTGELFF.

The sample holds many counts of this clonotype. The chain recombines TRBV5-1 with TRBJ2-3; a possible D gene is TRBD2 (6 bases). The V and J ends lost 4 bases and 2 bases respectively, with 17 bases between them. The germline CDR1 and CDR2 sequences are SGHRS and YFSETQ. CDR3 size: 16 residues. The CDR3 nucleotides are TGCGCCAGCAGCCATGACATAGCGGCCCTCACAGATACGCAGTATTTT. Protein sequence: CASSHDIAALTDTQYF.

V gene TRBV2 combines with J gene TRBJ2-3, with D hard to call. There are 13 residues in the CDR3. Germline V gene lookup returns CDR1 SNHLY and CDR2 FYNNEI. Between the trimmed V and J ends, which lost 9 bases and 0 bases, there was a span of 10 bases. CDR3: CARQPNSTDTQYF. DNA of the CDR3: TGTGCCAGACAGCCTAATAGCACAGATACGCAGTATTTT.

This clonotype was counted between two and nine times. This chain uses TRBV9 with TRBJ1-1; 10 bases agree with TRBD1. The CDR3 extends over 12 amino acids. CDR1 SGDLS and CDR2 YYNGEE come from the germline V gene. The trim removed 3 bases at V and 10 bases at J, leaving 3 bases unmatched. CDR3 bases: TGTGCCAGCAGCGCCGACAGGGGGCTAGCTTTCTTT. Protein product: CASSADRGLAFF.

In its sample, this clonotype was seen a few times. The chain recombines TRBV24-1 with TRBJ1-2; tentative D call: TRBD1 (6 bases). The V end was cut by 4 bases, the J end by 7 bases, with 12 bases between. The length of the CDR3 is 13 residues. Germline-derived CDR1 and CDR2 are KGHDR and SFDVKD. In DNA, the CDR3 is TGTGCCACCAGTGACGTCAGGGGCACTGGCTACACCTTC. Translated, it gives CATSDVRGTGYTF.